This T cell receptor beta chain appears in the sequencing data of a study of blood T cell repertoires in COVID-19. Study-wide context: In each case, the material was cDNA or gDNA derived from T cells, B-cell-depleted T cells, or PBMCs.

Germline loops: CDR1 SGHVS, CDR2 FQNEAQ. The CDR3 has 15 residues. The V gene lost 2 bases and the J gene lost 0 bases, with 8 bases spanning the gap. The repertoire was sequenced with immunoSEQ multiplex PCR; TCRdb's copy has only in-frame clones and lacks some. In the table there are some 100,000 clones, around 86% of which are singletons. The chain joins TRBV7-8 to TRBJ1-5, with D hard to call. The clonotype comes from a man in his fifties or sixties with acute or convalescent COVID-19. The sequenced material came from peripheral blood. This CDR3 is CASSLPGNSNQPQHF. The CDR3 DNA is TGTGCCAGCAGCTTACCCGGGAATAGCAATCAGCCCCAGCATTTT. The full variable domain, its missing parts supplied by reference TRBV7-8 and TRBJ1-5, is GAGVSQSPRYKVAKRGQDVALRCDPISGHVSLFWYQQALGQGPEFLTYFQNEAQLDKSGLPSDRFFAERPEGSVSTLKIQRTQQEDSAVYLCASSLPGNSNQPQHFGDGTRLSIL.